The 23 T cell receptor beta chains presented below share a single source sample, sequenced in a study of patients and donors after allogeneic stem cell transplantation. TCRdb redid the calling of the RT-PCR reads with MiXCR, one entry per CDR3 protein. The sample carries under 200,000 distinct CDR3 sequences, 24% recorded once. Sequenced: blood, either unsorted or a sorted T cell fraction (not recorded which). These receptors were taken from a human donor who was either an allogeneic HSCT recipient or a stem cell or donor lymphocyte infusion donor (not recorded which). It is not recorded whose cells these are; they may come from a transplant donor.

There are many counts of this clonotype. CDR3 in amino acids: CASRSGTVMGNTIYF. Here the CDR3 DNA reads TGTGCCAGCAGATCAGGGACGGTAATGGGAAACACCATATATTTT. J is TRBJ1-3 and V is TRBV6-1, with D perhaps matching TRBD1 (5 bases). The germline CDR1 and CDR2 sequences are MNHNS and SASEGT. The CDR3 extends over 15 amino acids. The V gene lost 6 bases and the J gene lost 4 bases, with 16 bases spanning the gap.

The chain joins TRBV29-1 to TRBJ2-7; D gene unclear. There are 13 residues in the CDR3. Germline V gives CDR1 SQVTM, CDR2 ANQGSEA. Trimming stripped 5 bases from V and 7 bases from J, with 18 bases between. The CDR3 region is CSVFSPGMGEQYF. The CDR3 bases are TGCAGCGTTTTCTCCCCCGGTATGGGGGAGCAGTACTTC.

The chain is built from TRBV10-3 and TRBJ2-1; D ambiguous. CDR3 length: 15 amino acids. Per germline, CDR1 ENHRY and CDR2 SYGVKD. V gave up 6 bases and J gave up 2 bases, with 14 bases separating them. This chain's CDR3 is CAISMKESPYNEQFF. CDR3 nucleotides: TGTGCCATCAGCATGAAGGAGTCCCCCTACAATGAGCAGTTCTTC.

The CDR3 region has the DNA TGTGCCAGCAGCTTAGGGGGACAGATCACTAGCACAGATACGCAGTATTTT. Translated: CASSLGGQITSTDTQYF. The rearrangement uses TRBV13 and TRBJ2-3; 7 positions match TRBD1. The germline CDR1 and CDR2 sequences are PRHDT and FYEKMQ (reference sequence). V shed 0 bases, J shed 0 bases, and the junction held 6 bases outside the gene matches. This CDR3 contains 17 residues.

This chain joins TRBV21-1 and TRBJ2-7; the tabulated D call, TRBD1, remains unverified against the DNA. TRBV21-1 is noted as a pseudogene. CDR3 length: 15 amino acids. The CDR3 coding sequence is TGTGCCAGCAGCAAAGAGGCGGACAGGGGGCGAAAACCTTACTTC. Protein sequence: CASSKEADRGRKPYF.

The rearrangement joins TRBV9 to TRBJ2-1, with TRBD1 matching 7 bases. The CDR3 has 12 residues. The germline gives CDR1 SGDLS, CDR2 YYNGEE. With V trimmed by 8 bases and J by 8 bases, 7 bases remained unmatched. For the CDR3, the DNA is TGTGCCAGTCGAGGACAGGACCATGAGCAGTTCTTC. Encoded protein: CASRGQDHEQFF.

This clonotype was recorded a few times. V gene TRBV5-6 combines with J gene TRBJ1-5, with unresolved D. The germline V gene has CDR1 SGHDT and CDR2 YYEEEE. The CDR3 covers 13 residues. Trimming stripped 1 base from V and 4 bases from J, with 6 bases between. CDR3 sequence reads: CASSLFGNQPQHF. Here the CDR3 DNA reads TGTGCCAGCAGCTTGTTCGGAAATCAGCCCCAGCATTTT.

The chain carries TRBV4-3 and TRBJ1-2, with D hard to call. The CDR3 covers 14 residues. Germline V lookup: CDR1 LGHNA, CDR2 YSLEER. V lost 3 bases to trimming and J lost 4 bases, with 12 bases between them. The CDR3 loop reads CASSQTGGLYGYTF. In nucleotides, the CDR3 is TGCGCCAGCAGCCAGACCGGAGGGCTCTATGGCTACACCTTC.

V and J are TRBV5-6 and TRBJ1-2, with D possibly TRBD1 on 6 matching bases. CDR3 length: 15 amino acids. V dropped 3 bases and J dropped 4 bases, with 16 bases sitting between them. Germline loops: CDR1 SGHDT, CDR2 YYEEEE. CDR3 bases: TGTGCCAGCAGCTCTGGAAAGGACAGCATCTATGGCTACACCTTC. The encoded protein is CASSSGKDSIYGYTF.

The rearrangement uses TRBV20-1 and TRBJ1-2; no clear D. This CDR3 has 12 amino acids. Trimming removed 3 bases at V and 6 bases at J, with 11 bases between. Germline assignment: CDR1 DFQATT and CDR2 SNEGSKA (reference sequence). This CDR3 is CSARDTPHGYTF. For the CDR3, the DNA is TGCAGTGCTAGGGATACACCCCATGGCTACACCTTC.

The sample holds a few counts of this clonotype. This chain connects TRBV7-2 to TRBJ2-1; 12 nucleotides align to TRBD1. J gave up 8 bases and V 5 bases, and 7 bases lay outside the gene matches. The germline gives CDR1 SGHTA, CDR2 FQGNSA. The CDR3 loop spans 15 amino acids. This CDR3 reads CASSVSGTGGDEQFF. DNA of the CDR3: TGTGCCAGCAGCGTATCCGGGACAGGGGGCGATGAGCAGTTCTTC.

This clonotype was seen repeatedly, ten times or more. The chain joins TRBV27 to TRBJ1-1; D is unresolved. V shed 7 bases and J shed 7 bases, with 7 bases lying between them. Germline CDR1 reads MNHEY; CDR2 reads SMNVEV (reference sequence). CDR3 length: 10 amino acids. The CDR3 is CASKTGEAFF. For the CDR3, the DNA is TGTGCCAGCAAGACGGGTGAAGCTTTCTTT.

On this clonotype: At one boundary the junction diverges from the germline segment, which might be a read error. Here the CDR3 DNA reads TGTGCCAGCAGCATAGCCTACCGGGGCGATTATGGCTACACCTTC. Translation: CASSIAYRGDYGYTF. This chain joins TRBV7-9 and TRBJ1-2; D is possibly TRBD1 (5 bases). Germline V gene data show CDR1 as SEHNR and CDR2 as FQNEAQ (reference sequence). CDR3 size: 15 residues.

The rearrangement links TRBV29-1 to TRBJ1-1; D gene ambiguous. Germline V CDR1 and CDR2: SQVTM, ANQGSEA. V lost 3 bases to trimming and J lost 1 base, with 9 bases between them. The CDR3 is 13 amino acids. CDR3 in amino acids: CSVDRAANTEAFF. The CDR3 region has the DNA TGCAGCGTTGATAGGGCGGCGAACACTGAAGCTTTCTTT.

The chain links TRBV12-5 to TRBJ1-2; D remains ambiguous. The CDR3 consists of 14 residues. Germline values: CDR1 LGHNT, CDR2 FRNRAP. The V end was cut by 2 bases, the J end by 7 bases, with 14 bases between. The CDR3 loop is CASGLSPPISGYTF. The CDR3 DNA reads TGTGCTAGTGGTTTGTCCCCCCCGATTTCTGGCTACACCTTC.

This clonotype was detected a few times. This chain connects TRBV6-2 or TRBV6-3 to TRBJ1-2; D gene unclear. This CDR3 spans 15 amino acids. Trimming pared 6 bases from V and 0 bases from J, leaving 14 bases between. In germline, CDR1 is MNHEY, CDR2 SVGEGT. CDR3 sequence: CASSHVGVTNYGYTF. CDR3 sequence (DNA): TGTGCCAGCAGCCACGTGGGAGTGACTAACTATGGCTACACCTTC.

The CDR3 nucleotides read TGCGCCAGCAGCTTGGGGAGTGGTTATAACTACGAGCAGTACTTC. Translating it yields CASSLGSGYNYEQYF. This chain uses TRBV5-1 with TRBJ2-7; D ambiguous. From germline, CDR1 is SGHRS and CDR2 YFSETQ. The CDR3 contains 15 residues. The V and J ends lost 0 bases and 3 bases respectively, with 13 bases between them.

The chain combines TRBV12-3 or TRBV12-4 with TRBJ2-7, with D maybe TRBD1 (6 bases). V was cut by 11 bases and J by 0 bases, with 11 bases left in between. This CDR3 region has 12 residues. The CDR3 spells CAYRDPSYEQYF. The CDR3 coding sequence is TGTGCCTACAGGGACCCCTCCTACGAGCAGTACTTC.

The rearrangement uses TRBV27 and TRBJ1-6; possible D gene TRBD1, 5 bases. This CDR3 spans 15 amino acids. The V end lost 5 bases, the J end lost 2 bases, and 10 bases lay between the germline ends. Germline V gene data show CDR1 as MNHEY and CDR2 as SMNVEV (reference sequence). The CDR3 here is CASSPMTAYNSPLHF. For the CDR3, the DNA is TGTGCCAGCAGTCCTATGACAGCCTATAATTCACCCCTCCACTTT.

This clonotype was seen at least ten times. Compared with germline, one end of the junction differs, possibly owing to a read error. The chain employs TRBV12-3 or TRBV12-4 and TRBJ1-1, with unresolved D. The CDR3 spans 12 residues. CDR3 residues: CASSLVGTEAFF. The CDR3 DNA reads as TGCGCCAGCAGCTTGGTGGGGACTGAAGCTTTCTTT.

This clonotype was observed at least ten times. This chain joins TRBV10-3 and TRBJ2-7; the match to TRBD2 covers 10 bases. Looked up from germline, CDR1 is ENHRY and CDR2 is SYGVKD. After removal of 5 bases from V and 6 bases from J, the junction contained 7 bases not matched to a gene. The CDR3 is made up of 14 amino acids. CDR3 protein: CAISSSSGSGEQYF. In DNA form, the CDR3 reads TGTGCCATCAGTTCGTCTAGCGGGAGTGGCGAGCAGTACTTC.

V is TRBV2 and J is TRBJ2-7, with 8 positions matching TRBD2. Trimming took 1 base from V and 3 from J; bases not matched to a gene: 5. CDR1 and CDR2 (germline): SNHLY, FYNNEI. CDR3 size: 15 residues. The CDR3 spells CASSEEAGGNYEQYF. The CDR3 region has the DNA TGTGCCAGCAGTGAAGAGGCGGGAGGAAACTACGAGCAGTACTTC. Full variable domain (missing parts from reference TRBV2 and TRBJ2-7): EPEVTQTPSHQVTQMGQEVILRCVPISNHLYFYWYRQILGQKVEFLVSFYNNEISEKSEIFDDQFSVERPDGSNFTLKIRSTKLEDSAMYFCASSEEAGGNYEQYFGPGTRLTVT.

Details on this clonotype: A much larger clonotype is one base distant, so this may be a read error. The V gene is TRBV29-1, the J gene TRBJ1-1; D is ambiguous. Between the trimmed V and J ends, which lost 6 bases and 7 bases, there was a span of 12 bases. Germline-derived CDR1 and CDR2 are SQVTM and ANQGSEA. This CDR3 spans 11 amino acids. CDR3 amino acids: CSVTVAGEAFF. Written as DNA, the CDR3 is TGCAGCGTGACCGTCGCAGGTGAAGCTTTCTTT.